This TCR beta chain was retrieved from a study of blood T cell repertoires in COVID-19. CDR3 length equals 15 residues. Germline-derived CDR1 and CDR2 are MDHEN and SYDVKM. V trimming: 6 bases; J trimming: 5 bases; junction bases outside the gene matches: 7. Under the authors' procedure: Reference gene primers were amplified, and this amplification served to estimate nucleated cell counts. The protocol was immunoSEQ multiplex PCR, while the TCRdb copy is restricted to in-frame clones and leaves out a portion. V, J and clone size derive from that table, while D and trimming were established from the DNA sequence. The sample carries around 71,000 clones, 86% recorded once.

Sequenced material: peripheral blood. The TCR was taken from a woman aged 60-70 years with acute or convalescent COVID-19. The chain joins TRBV28 to TRBJ1-5, with 10 bases fitting TRBD1. Here the CDR3 DNA reads TGTGCCAGCAGACAACCGGGACAGGGGTATCAGCCCCAGCATTTT. Translating gives CASRQPGQGYQPQHF.